This TCR beta chain appears in the sequencing data of a study of T cell responses to AZD1222 COVID-19 vaccine. Findings of the study overall: Spike-specific TCR breadth and depth were elevated following two AZD1222 doses. It should be noted that donors were predominantly white British and more often female, and clonal diversity was possibly underestimated.

The protocol was immunoSEQ multiplex PCR, while the TCRdb copy is restricted to in-frame clones and leaves out a portion. The table includes under 200,000 clones, more than 90% detected once. This clone was recorded once. The target antigen is unknown. Germline V CDR1 and CDR2: MGHDK, SYGVNS. The V gene end was trimmed by 7 bases and the J gene end by 3 bases; junction bases not matched to a gene: 11. The CDR3 is 16 amino acids. The source is an adult who received the MenACWY meningococcal vaccine as a control. This specimen consisted of peripheral blood, obtained 28 days after the second dose of the MenACWY control vaccine. The chain has TRBV25-1 and TRBJ1-3; 8 bases are a match to TRBD1. This CDR3 is CASKGPSGGHGNTIYF. The CDR3 DNA reads as TGTGCCAGCAAGGGACCATCAGGGGGCCATGGAAACACCATATATTTT.